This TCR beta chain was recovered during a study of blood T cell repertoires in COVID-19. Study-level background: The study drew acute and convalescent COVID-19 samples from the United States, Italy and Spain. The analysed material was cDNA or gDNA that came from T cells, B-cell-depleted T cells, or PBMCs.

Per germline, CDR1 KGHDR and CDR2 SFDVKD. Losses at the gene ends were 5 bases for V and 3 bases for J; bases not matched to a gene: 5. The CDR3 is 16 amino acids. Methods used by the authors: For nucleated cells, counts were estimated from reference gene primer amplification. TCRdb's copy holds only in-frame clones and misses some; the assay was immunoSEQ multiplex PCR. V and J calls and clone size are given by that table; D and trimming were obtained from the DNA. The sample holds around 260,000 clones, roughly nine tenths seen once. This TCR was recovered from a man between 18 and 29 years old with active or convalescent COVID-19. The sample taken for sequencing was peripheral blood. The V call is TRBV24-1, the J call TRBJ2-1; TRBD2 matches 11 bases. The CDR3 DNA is TGTGCCACCAGTGTTGATAGCGGGAGGGTCTACAATGAGCAGTTCTTC. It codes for CATSVDSGRVYNEQFF.